Each of the 13 T cell receptor beta chains below was sequenced from the same sample in a study of shared clonotypes between healthy human individuals. Sequenced by immunoSEQ multiplex PCR; TCRdb stores in-frame clones only, minus some. The sample shows a few million clones, roughly 92% of them seen only once. The source material was naive CD4+ T cells sorted from blood. Indicated subset: CD45RA+ positively selected. Receptors were obtained from a man aged 18 to 35 in good health.

V gene TRBV4-3 combines with J gene TRBJ2-6, with a tentative D call TRBD1 (5 bases). Germline V gene lookup returns CDR1 LGHNA and CDR2 YSLEER. Trimming cost V 0 bases and J 0 bases, with 12 bases left between them. The CDR3 sequence is 18 residues long. The CDR3 loop is CASSQEGAGLSGANVLTF. CDR3 coding DNA: TGCGCCAGCAGCCAAGAAGGGGCAGGCCTCTCTGGGGCCAACGTCCTGACTTTC.

This clone was picked up one time. The chain joins TRBV9 to TRBJ2-6, with 8 nucleotides matching TRBD2. The CDR3 has 17 residues. Trimming took 5 bases from V and 0 from J; bases not matched to a gene: 7. The germline CDR1 and CDR2 sequences are SGDLS and YYNGEE. CDR3 in amino acids: CASRDSGKSSGANVLTF. As DNA, the CDR3 is TGTGCCAGCAGGGATAGCGGGAAAAGCTCTGGGGCCAACGTCCTGACTTTC.

The V call is TRBV6-1, the J call TRBJ2-3, with TRBD2 matching 9 bases. Germline assignment: CDR1 MNHNS and CDR2 SASEGT. This CDR3 region has 16 residues. V lost 6 bases, J lost 1 base, and 8 bases stayed unmatched. CDR3 sequence (DNA): TGTGCCAGCAGGGAAAGCGGGGGGCAAGGCACAGATACGCAGTATTTT. Translated, it gives CASRESGGQGTDTQYF.

The chain uses TRBV7-2 and TRBJ2-5; TRBD1 or TRBD2 may be the D gene (5 bases each). Germline V gene data show CDR1 as SGHTA and CDR2 as FQGNSA. V was shortened by 1 base and J by 1 base, with 16 bases between the two germline ends. The CDR3 has 17 amino acids. The CDR3 DNA sequence: TGTGCCAGCAGCTTAGGTCCCCCTAGGGGACCCCAAGAGACCCAGTACTTC. Its translation: CASSLGPPRGPQETQYF.

This chain links TRBV6-4 with TRBJ2-6, with D unresolved. The CDR3 covers 19 residues. Trimming stripped 0 bases from V and 0 bases from J, with 15 bases between. Germline-derived CDR1 and CDR2 are MRHNA and SNTAGT. This chain's CDR3 is CASSDSGQADVSGANVLTF. The CDR3, as DNA: TGTGCCAGCAGTGACTCCGGGCAGGCGGATGTCTCTGGGGCCAACGTCCTGACTTTC.

This chain connects TRBV28 to TRBJ2-3; TRBD1 agrees at 8 bases. CDR1 MDHEN and CDR2 SYDVKM come from the germline V gene. J gave up 2 bases and V 6 bases, and 7 bases lay outside the gene matches. The length of the CDR3 is 15 residues. In DNA form, the CDR3 reads TGTGCCAGCAGCCCAACAGGGGGGCCCACAGATACGCAGTATTTT. This sequence encodes CASSPTGGPTDTQYF. Filled out from reference TRBV28 and TRBJ2-3, the complete variable domain reads DVKVTQSSRYLVKRTGEKVFLECVQDMDHENMFWYRQDPGLGLRLIYFSYDVKMKEKGDIPEGYSVSREKKERFSLILESASTNQTSMYLCASSPTGGPTDTQYFGPGTRLTVL.

The chain has TRBV14 and TRBJ1-1; no reliable D call. Germline CDR1 is SGHDN and CDR2 is FVKESK. V was trimmed by 5 bases and J by 3 bases, leaving 10 bases between them. The CDR3 covers 13 residues. Here the CDR3 reads CASSFIEYTEAFF. CDR3 sequence (DNA): TGTGCCAGCAGCTTTATCGAGTACACTGAAGCTTTCTTT.

This clone was detected a few times. The DNA for the CDR3 is TGTGCCAGCAGACTGAACAGGGATAGCAATCAGCCCCAGCATTTT. Translation gives CASRLNRDSNQPQHF. The V call is TRBV6-5, the J call TRBJ1-5; D might be TRBD1 (6 bases). V lost 6 bases to trimming and J lost 0 bases, with 12 bases between them. Germline V gives CDR1 MNHEY, CDR2 SVGAGI. The CDR3 length is 15 residues.

CDR3 coding DNA: TGTGCCAGCAGCCTAGGACAGGGTGGATACGAAAAACTGTTTTTT. Amino acids: CASSLGQGGYEKLFF. The chain links TRBV7-2 to TRBJ1-4; TRBD1 matches 8 bases. J was trimmed by 8 bases and V by 5 bases; bases with no gene match: 10. The CDR3 contains 15 residues. CDR1 is SGHTA and CDR2 is FQGNSA in the germline V gene.

This clone was detected only a few times. The J gene is TRBJ1-5, the V gene TRBV7-9; no reliable D call. CDR1 and CDR2 from the germline V gene are SEHNR and FQNEAQ (reference sequence). V gave up 5 bases and J gave up 11 bases, with 16 bases separating them. The CDR3 runs to 13 residues. The CDR3 DNA follows: TGTGCCAGCAGCCCAGGAGGGCCCGCGGCCCAGCATTTT. Translated, it gives CASSPGGPAAQHF.

The sample holds one count of this clone. The chain is built from TRBV5-4 and TRBJ1-6; a weak D match, TRBD1 (6 bases). This CDR3 region has 17 residues. Germline V gives CDR1 SGHNT, CDR2 YYREEE (reference sequence). V dropped 4 bases and J dropped 8 bases, with 22 bases sitting between them. CDR3: CASSAGPRRGTDSPLHF. The DNA for the CDR3 is TGTGCCAGCAGCGCGGGTCCGAGAAGGGGGACCGATTCACCCCTCCACTTT.

This chain joins TRBV10-3 and TRBJ1-4; unclear D gene. This CDR3 contains 13 residues. Per the germline V gene, CDR1 is ENHRY and CDR2 is SYGVKD. The V end was cut by 2 bases, the J end by 6 bases, with 7 bases between. The CDR3 reads CAISEAEDEKLFF. For the CDR3, the DNA is TGTGCCATCAGTGAGGCTGAGGATGAAAAACTGTTTTTT.

This sequence joins TRBV10-2 and TRBJ2-6; 10 nucleotides agree with TRBD2. Germline CDR1 reads WSHSY; CDR2 reads SAAADI. This CDR3 region has 17 residues. The V segment lost 3 bases and the J segment 4 bases; nucleotides outside the gene matches: 6. The CDR3 here is CASSEGLAGVGANVLTF. CDR3 nucleotides: TGCGCCAGCAGTGAAGGCCTAGCGGGAGTCGGGGCCAACGTCCTGACTTTC.